This TCR beta chain was documented in a study of early T cells in non-severe SARS-CoV-2 infection (dated by TCRdb to the early 2020s). Regarding the complete study: TCR sequencing used bulk RNA from unsorted whole blood, so alpha and beta chains could not be paired.

The study was a case-control design nested within a healthcare worker cohort in London, UK, with weekly nasopharyngeal swab PCR tests and blood sampling. Healthcare workers were recruited between 23 and 31 March 2020, during the week of the UK lockdown, and were followed weekly for up to roughly 16 weeks. There are 13 amino acids in the CDR3, from cysteine to phenylalanine inclusive. Here the CDR3 DNA is all that survives: 39 bases in frame from base 1. Compared with germline, V lacks 5 bases and J lacks 12 bases; bases without a gene match: 7. On this clonotype: Its antigen specificity is not known. Qualities for individual bases were not recorded, and no much larger clone is one base off.

Findings and caveats that apply to the study as a whole: Matching against VDJdb was skewed toward anti-spike CD8 responses, likely underestimated virus-specific expansions, and missed private and CD4 specificities.

Libraries were prepared through 5' RACE. The run used a NextSeq 500. The TCR library protocol attached unique molecular identifiers to individual cDNA molecules to correct for sequencing error and PCR bias. TCR alpha and beta chains were both sequenced, and the abundances of alpha and beta sequences in each sample were closely correlated with each other. Under the source paper's analysis protocol: Decombinator V4 was used to annotate the V gene, J gene and CDR3 of the TCR sequences. TCRs were defined as expanded if a significant change between any two time points was detected under a Poisson model with p below 0.0001. TCR abundances were normalised to the total number of TCRs sequenced per sample and were expressed as counts per million. MAIT TCRs were defined by TRAV1-2 paired with TRAJ12, TRAJ20 or TRAJ33, and iNKT TCRs by TRAV10 paired with TRAJ18. A search of VDJdb, accessed on 1 November 2021, was run for TCRs annotated to CMV, EBV and SARS-CoV-2, with TCRs annotated for multiple antigens excluded. The public reads were run again by TCRdb, first through fastp at Q25 and then through MiXCR, and only productive beta chains were kept. Each CDR3 protein gets just one entry, which takes the most common genes and DNA from the rows behind it. These V and J calls derive from TCRdb rather than the authors' analysis. Across this sample there are about 83,000 distinct CDR3 sequences, with approximately 13% seen only once. The ten largest clones add up to 1.2% to 1.5% of the sample.

The chain is encoded by TRBV12-3 or TRBV12-4 joined to TRBJ2-4; 10 nucleotides in the junction match TRBD1. The receptor was derived from an adult who was a healthcare worker with PCR-confirmed SARS-CoV-2 infection or an uninfected control (not recorded which). Sequencing was done on a sample of whole blood. The CDR3 region reads CASSTGTGVDQYF. The sequenced DNA: TGTGCCAGCAGTACGGGGACAGGGGTTGATCAGTACTTC.